This TCR beta chain was obtained from a study of CD8+ T cells in alopecia areata. About the study: Severity was scored as percentage of affected scalp area in treated patients.

The CDR3 runs to 15 residues. V dropped 3 bases and J dropped 7; count of bases not matched to a gene: 10. Looked up from germline, CDR1 is SGDLS and CDR2 is YYNGEE. In each case, RNA was isolated and then reverse transcribed into cDNA as the sequencing template. The table came from immunoSEQ multiplex PCR; TCRdb's copy has only in-frame clones and leaves some out. The sample has 60,000 to 85,000 clones; around 30% are singletons. Treatment given: oral pan-JAK inhibitor, 5-10 mg twice daily. Sequencing was performed on CD8+ T cells sorted from blood, taken at week 4, from a patient treated with tofacitinib. This TCR derives from a human donor with alopecia areata. This chain uses TRBV9 with TRBJ2-3, with TRBD2 matching over 8 bases. The CDR3: CASSAPGGEGYTQYF. The DNA for the CDR3 is TGTGCCAGCAGCGCCCCCGGGGGGGAAGGATATACGCAGTATTTT. Using reference TRBV9 and TRBJ2-3 for the parts outside the CDR3, the full variable domain is DSGVTQTPKHLITATGQRVTLRCSPRSGDLSVYWYQQSLDQGLQFLIQYYNGEERAKGNILERFSAQQFPDLHSELNLSSLELGDSALYFCASSAPGGEGYTQYFGPGTRLTVL.